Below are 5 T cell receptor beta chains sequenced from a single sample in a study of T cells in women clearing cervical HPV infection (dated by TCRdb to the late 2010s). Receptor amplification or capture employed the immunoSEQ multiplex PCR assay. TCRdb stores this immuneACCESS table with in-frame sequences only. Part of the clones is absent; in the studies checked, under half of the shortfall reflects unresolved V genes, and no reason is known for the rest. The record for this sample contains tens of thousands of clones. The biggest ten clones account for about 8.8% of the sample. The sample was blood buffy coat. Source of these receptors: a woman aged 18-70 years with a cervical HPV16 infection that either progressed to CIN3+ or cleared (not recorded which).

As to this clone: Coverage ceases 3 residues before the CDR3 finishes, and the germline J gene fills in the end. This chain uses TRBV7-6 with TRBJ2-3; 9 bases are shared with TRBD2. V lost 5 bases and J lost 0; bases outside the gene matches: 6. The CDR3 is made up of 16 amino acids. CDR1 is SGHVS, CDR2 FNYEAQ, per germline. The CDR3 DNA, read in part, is TGTGCCAGCAGCCGCGGGGGGGGTAGCAGCACAGATACG. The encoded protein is CASSRGGGSSTDT. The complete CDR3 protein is CASSRGGGSSTDTQYF.

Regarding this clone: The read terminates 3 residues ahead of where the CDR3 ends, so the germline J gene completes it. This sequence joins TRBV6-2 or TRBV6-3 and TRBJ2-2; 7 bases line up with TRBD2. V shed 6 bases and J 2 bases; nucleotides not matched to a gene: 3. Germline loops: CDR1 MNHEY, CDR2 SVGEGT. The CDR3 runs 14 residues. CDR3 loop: CASRPSGNTGELFF. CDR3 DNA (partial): TGTGCCAGCAGGCCTAGCGGAAACACCGGGGAG.

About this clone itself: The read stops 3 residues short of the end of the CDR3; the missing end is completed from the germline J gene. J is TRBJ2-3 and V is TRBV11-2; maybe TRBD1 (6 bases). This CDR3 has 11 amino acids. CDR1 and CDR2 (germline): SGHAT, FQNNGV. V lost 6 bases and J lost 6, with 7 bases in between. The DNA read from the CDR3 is TGTGCCAGCAGTGGGGGCGATACG. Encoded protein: CASSGGDT. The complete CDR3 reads CASSGGDTQYF.

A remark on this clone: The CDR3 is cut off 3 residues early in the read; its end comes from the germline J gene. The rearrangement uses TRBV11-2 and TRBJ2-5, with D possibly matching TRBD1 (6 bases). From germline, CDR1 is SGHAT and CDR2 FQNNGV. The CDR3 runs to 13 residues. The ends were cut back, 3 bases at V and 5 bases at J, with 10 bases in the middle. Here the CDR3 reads CASSFTGKETQYF. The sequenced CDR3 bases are TGTGCCAGCAGCTTTACAGGGAAGGAGACC.

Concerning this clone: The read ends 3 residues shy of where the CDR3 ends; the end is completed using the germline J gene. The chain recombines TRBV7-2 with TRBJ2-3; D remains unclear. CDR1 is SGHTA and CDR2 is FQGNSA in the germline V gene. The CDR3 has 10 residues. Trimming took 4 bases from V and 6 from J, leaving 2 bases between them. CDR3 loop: CASSSDTQYF. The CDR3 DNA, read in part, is TGTGCCAGCAGCTCGGATACG.